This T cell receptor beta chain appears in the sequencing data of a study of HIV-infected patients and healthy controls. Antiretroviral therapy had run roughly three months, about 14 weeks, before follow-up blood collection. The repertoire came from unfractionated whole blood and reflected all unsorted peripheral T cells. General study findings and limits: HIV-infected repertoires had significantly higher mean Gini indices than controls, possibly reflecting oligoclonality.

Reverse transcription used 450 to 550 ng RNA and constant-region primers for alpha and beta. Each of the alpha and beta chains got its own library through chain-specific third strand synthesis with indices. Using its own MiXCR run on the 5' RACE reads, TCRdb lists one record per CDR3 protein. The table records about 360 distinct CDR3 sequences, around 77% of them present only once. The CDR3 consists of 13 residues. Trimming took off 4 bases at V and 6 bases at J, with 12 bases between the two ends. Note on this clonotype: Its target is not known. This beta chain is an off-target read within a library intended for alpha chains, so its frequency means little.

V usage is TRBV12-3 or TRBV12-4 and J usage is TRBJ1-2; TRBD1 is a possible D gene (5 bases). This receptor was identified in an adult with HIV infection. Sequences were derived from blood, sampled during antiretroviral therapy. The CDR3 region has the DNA TGTGCCAGCAGTTGGGGGACCGGAGATGGCTACACCTTC. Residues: CASSWGTGDGYTF.